Included here is one T cell receptor beta chain sequence, with context. Its target is unknown. The data derive from a study of shared clonotypes between healthy human individuals. Overall study findings and caveats: Large depth notwithstanding, sorted-subset sequencing proved incomplete by rarefaction. Clonotypes shared by all four sorted-subset donors had higher generation probabilities than non-shared clonotypes.

Sequencing was performed with immunoSEQ multiplex PCR; in TCRdb, only in-frame clones are kept and a portion is missing. The profile shows about 2.1 million clones, about 93% of them singletons. In the naive CD8 group, cells lacked CD45RO and were positively selected for CCR7, so terminally differentiated effector memory CD45RA+ cells were left out. Donors comprised only Caucasian adults living in Nashville, Tennessee. The germline V gene has CDR1 LGHNA and CDR2 YNFKEQ. Trimming took 4 bases from V and 4 from J; bases not matched to a gene: 10. The CDR3 totals 16 residues. Sequencing input: naive CD8+ T cells from PBMCs. The chain carries TRBV4-2 and TRBJ1-1, with 9 nucleotides matching TRBD1. This TCR was recovered from a young man in good health. Some clones in this sample may be carry-over from other donors' samples. CDR3 nucleotide sequence: TGTGCCAGCAGCCCCGGGACAGGGAATGGAGTCACTGAAGCTTTCTTT. Its translation: CASSPGTGNGVTEAFF.